The 21 T cell receptor beta chains below were found in one sample sequenced in a study of T-cell memory formation after mild COVID-19. From the 5' RACE reads, TCRdb called clonotypes with MiXCR, one entry per CDR3 protein. The table has hundreds of thousands of distinct CDR3 sequences, approximately 13% seen once. Sequenced input: PBMCs or a T cell subset sorted from them (not recorded which). The receptors were gathered from a man younger than 35 who had mild COVID-19 (a few samples of this study predate the infection). Cell type and time point are not known.

The chain recombines TRBV3-1 with TRBJ2-1, with D possibly being TRBD1 or TRBD2 (5 bases each). This CDR3 is built from 14 residues. Germline V gene data show CDR1 as LGHDT and CDR2 as YNNKEL (reference sequence). V was pared by 5 bases and J by 1 base, with 9 bases between. The CDR3 reads CASSGWGSYNEQFF. DNA for the CDR3: TGTGCCAGCAGCGGCTGGGGGTCCTACAATGAGCAGTTCTTC.

V gene TRBV12-3 or TRBV12-4 combines with J gene TRBJ1-6; 7 bases map to TRBD1. V trimming: 5 bases; J trimming: 6 bases; junction bases outside the gene matches: 4. The CDR3 is made up of 14 amino acids. CDR3 sequence: CASSPTGSNSPLHF. The DNA for the CDR3 is TGTGCCAGCAGTCCGACAGGGAGTAATTCACCCCTCCACTTT.

The gene calls are TRBV7-8 and TRBJ2-1; 12 bases agree with TRBD2. This CDR3 is built from 15 residues. CDR1 is SGHVS and CDR2 is FQNEAQ in the germline V gene. Trimming removed 10 bases from V and 5 bases from J; junction bases left unmatched: 9. Here the CDR3 reads CATNLGLAGNNEQFF. For the CDR3, the DNA is TGTGCCACCAACCTAGGACTAGCGGGGAACAATGAGCAGTTCTTC.

This chain uses TRBV5-1 with TRBJ2-3; 7 positions match TRBD1. V was clipped by 2 bases and J by 1 base; unmatched bases: 4. This CDR3 region has 15 residues. Germline V lookup: CDR1 SGHRS, CDR2 YFSETQ. CDR3 residues: CASSFQGVGTDTQYF. Written as DNA, the CDR3 is TGCGCCAGCAGCTTTCAGGGGGTCGGCACAGATACGCAGTATTTT. Full variable domain (outside the CDR3, taken from reference TRBV5-1 and TRBJ2-3): KAGVTQTPRYLIKTRGQQVTLSCSPISGHRSVSWYQQTPGQGLQFLFEYFSETQRNKGNFPGRFSGRQFSNSRSEMNVSTLELGDSALYLCASSFQGVGTDTQYFGPGTRLTVL.

This clonotype came up many times. The chain couples TRBV18 to TRBJ1-4; maybe TRBD1 (6 bases). The germline V gene encodes CDR1 KGHSH and CDR2 LQKENI. With 5 bases removed from V and 6 bases from J, the gap between germline ends came to 16 bases. The CDR3 spans 15 residues. CDR3 amino acids: CASSVLGDKYEKLFF. In nucleotides, the CDR3 is TGTGCCAGCTCAGTACTAGGGGACAAATATGAAAAACTGTTTTTT.

The chain recombines TRBV6-5 with TRBJ1-1, with 7 bases that match TRBD1. Germline V gene lookup returns CDR1 MNHEY and CDR2 SVGAGI. The CDR3 extends over 15 amino acids. Trimming cost V 10 bases and J 3 bases; bases outside gene matches: 14. CDR3 DNA: TGTGCCACCCAAGACAGGGTTCTTTTCCACACTGAAGCTTTCTTT. Its translation: CATQDRVLFHTEAFF.

There are a few counts of this clonotype. This chain joins TRBV15 and TRBJ1-5, with no clear D. Trimming stripped 8 bases from V and 5 bases from J, with 19 bases between. CDR3 length: 15 residues. Per the germline V gene, CDR1 is LNHNV and CDR2 is YYDKDF (reference sequence). The CDR3 region has the DNA TGTGCCACCCAATCCTCAGGCGGGCGCTATCAGCCCCAGCATTTT. Its translation is CATQSSGGRYQPQHF.

This clonotype turned up a few times. The J gene is TRBJ2-3, the V gene TRBV7-9; 7 bases are a match to TRBD1. Per the germline V gene, CDR1 is SEHNR and CDR2 is FQNEAQ (reference sequence). CDR3 length: 14 residues. J gave up 2 bases and V 5 bases, and 4 bases lay outside the gene matches. In nucleotides, the CDR3 is TGTGCCAGCAGCCCGGGACAGAACACAGATACGCAGTATTTT. This codes for CASSPGQNTDTQYF.

This clonotype was found many times. The chain is built from TRBV20-1 and TRBJ2-5, with 8 bases lining up with TRBD1. The CDR3 loop spans 14 amino acids. The V gene's germline CDR1 is DFQATT and CDR2 SNEGSKA (reference sequence). V gave up 2 bases and J gave up 4 bases; unmatched junction bases: 6. CDR3 in amino acids: CSARSWTGLETQYF. The CDR3 DNA reads as TGCAGTGCTAGATCCTGGACAGGGCTAGAGACCCAGTACTTC.

This clonotype was detected a few times. The CDR3 region is CASSSPMKYEQYF. CDR3 sequence (DNA): TGTGCCAGCAGCTCCCCCATGAAGTACGAGCAGTACTTC. The chain combines TRBV7-9 with TRBJ2-7, with D hard to call. The V gene lost 4 bases and the J gene lost 4 bases, with 11 bases spanning the gap. This CDR3 is 13 amino acids long. Germline CDR1 SEHNR, CDR2 FQNEAQ (reference sequence).

This clonotype was detected a few times. The V gene is TRBV3-1, the J gene TRBJ1-6, with a weak D call TRBD1 (5 bases). Germline CDR1 LGHDT, CDR2 YNNKEL (reference sequence). The V and J ends lost 0 bases and 9 bases respectively, with 6 bases between them. The CDR3 length is 13 residues. The CDR3 sequence is CASSQDQGSPLHF. Written as DNA, the CDR3 is TGTGCCAGCAGCCAAGATCAGGGTTCACCCCTCCACTTT.

This clonotype was counted between two and nine times. The J gene is TRBJ1-3, the V gene TRBV7-9; D not resolved. Looked up from germline, CDR1 is SEHNR and CDR2 is FQNEAQ (reference sequence). V was clipped by 1 base and J by 4 bases, with 11 bases between them. This CDR3 has 15 amino acids. CDR3 sequence reads: CASSLGGFSGNTIYF. In DNA, the CDR3 is TGTGCCAGCAGCTTAGGAGGGTTTTCAGGAAACACCATATATTTT.

This clonotype was recorded once. No DNA is shown, since the ends of the CDR3 on it are uncertain; the CDR3 is the one TCRdb lists. V and J are TRBV19 and TRBJ2-3; TRBD2, the table's D call, was not compared with the DNA. Including both end residues, the CDR3 is 14 amino acids long. Germline CDR1 is LNHDA and CDR2 is SQIVND (reference sequence). The CDR3 sequence: CASTSGGPTDTQYF.

In its sample, this clonotype was seen a few times. CDR3 loop: CASNNGQASQETQYF. CDR3 nucleotide sequence: TGTGCCAGCAATAACGGACAGGCAAGCCAAGAGACCCAGTACTTC. The rearrangement links TRBV6-2 or TRBV6-3 to TRBJ2-5, with TRBD1 identical over 7 bases. Looked up from germline, CDR1 is MNHEY and CDR2 is SVGEGT. This CDR3 spans 15 amino acids. J was trimmed by 1 base and V by 7 bases; bases with no gene match: 9.

Only a few counts were recorded for this clonotype. The chain uses TRBV7-7 and TRBJ2-5; D tentatively fits TRBD1 or TRBD2 (5 bases each). This CDR3 comprises 15 residues. The ends were cut back, 1 base at V and 5 bases at J, with 14 bases in the middle. The V gene's germline CDR1 is SSHAT and CDR2 FNYEAQ (reference sequence). CDR3 bases: TGTGCCAGCAGCTTAGGCCCGGGGCTCCCGGAGACCCAGTACTTC. Its protein product is CASSLGPGLPETQYF.

This clonotype came up many times. This chain links TRBV4-3 with TRBJ2-3, with no clear D. V was cut by 1 base and J by 6 bases, with 14 bases left in between. The CDR3 consists of 15 residues. Germline-derived CDR1 and CDR2 are LGHNA and YSLEER. The CDR3 DNA reads TGCGCCAGCAGCCAAGTCATCGGCACGACGGATACGCAGTATTTT. It translates to CASSQVIGTTDTQYF.

Ten or more counts support this clonotype. The J gene is TRBJ2-2, the V gene TRBV24-1; TRBD2 matches 8 bases. J lost 1 base, V lost 3 bases, and 3 bases had no gene match. This CDR3 is built from 16 residues. Germline lookup yields CDR1 KGHDR and CDR2 SFDVKD. CDR3 coding DNA: TGTGCCACCAGTGATCTGGCGGGGGGGAACACCGGGGAGCTGTTTTTT. Residues: CATSDLAGGNTGELFF.

This clonotype was detected only a few times. The V and J genes are TRBV7-9 and TRBJ2-3, with 8 bases aligning to TRBD2. The germline CDR1 and CDR2 sequences are SEHNR and FQNEAQ (reference sequence). V gave up 5 bases and J gave up 0 bases; unmatched junction bases: 7. The CDR3 is 16 amino acids. CDR3 residues: CASSQTGRGSTDTQYF. The CDR3 region has the DNA TGTGCCAGCAGCCAAACCGGGAGGGGGAGCACAGATACGCAGTATTTT.

J is TRBJ1-1 and V is TRBV9; tentative D call: TRBD1 (5 bases). The CDR3 totals 13 residues. With 4 bases removed from V and 11 bases from J, the gap between germline ends came to 18 bases. CDR1 is SGDLS, CDR2 YYNGEE, per germline. CDR3 in amino acids: CASSPTGGVAAFF. In DNA, the CDR3 is TGTGCCAGCAGCCCCACGGGGGGGGTTGCGGCTTTCTTT. Variable domain in full (rest from reference TRBV9 and TRBJ1-1): DSGVTQTPKHLITATGQRVTLRCSPRSGDLSVYWYQQSLDQGLQFLIQYYNGEERAKGNILERFSAQQFPDLHSELNLSSLELGDSALYFCASSPTGGVAAFFGQGTRLTVV.

This clonotype came up many times. The chain couples TRBV18 to TRBJ2-5; a possible D gene is TRBD2 (5 bases). This CDR3 region has 15 residues. V lost 0 bases and J lost 5, with 13 bases in between. Per germline, CDR1 KGHSH and CDR2 LQKENI. The CDR3 region has the DNA TGTGCCAGCTCACCACCGATGACGGGGATGGAGACCCAGTACTTC. Translating it yields CASSPPMTGMETQYF. The whole variable domain, filled in from reference TRBV18 and TRBJ2-5, reads NAGVMQNPRHLVRRRGQEARLRCSPMKGHSHVYWYRQLPEEGLKFMVYLQKENIIDESGMPKERFSAEFPKEGPSILRIQQVVRGDSAAYFCASSPPMTGMETQYFGPGTRLLVL.

A few counts support this clonotype. The chain links TRBV12-3 or TRBV12-4 to TRBJ2-2; 11 bases map to TRBD2. This CDR3 region has 17 residues. Unmatched junction bases numbered 8, after V lost 3 bases and J lost 5 bases. The CDR3 here is CASSFMPSGGRTGELFF. The CDR3 DNA reads as TGTGCCAGCAGTTTTATGCCTAGCGGGGGGAGGACCGGGGAGCTGTTTTTT.